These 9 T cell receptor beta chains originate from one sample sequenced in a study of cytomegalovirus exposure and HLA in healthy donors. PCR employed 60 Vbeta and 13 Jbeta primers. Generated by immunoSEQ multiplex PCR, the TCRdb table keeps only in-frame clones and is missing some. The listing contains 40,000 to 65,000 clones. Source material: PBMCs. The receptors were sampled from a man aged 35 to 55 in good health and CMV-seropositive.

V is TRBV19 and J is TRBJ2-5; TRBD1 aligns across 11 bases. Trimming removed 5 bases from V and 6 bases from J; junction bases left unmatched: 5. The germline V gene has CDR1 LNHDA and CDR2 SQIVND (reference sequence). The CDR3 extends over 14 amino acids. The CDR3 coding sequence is TGTGCCAGTAGTGGGACAGGGGGTAGGAAGACCCAGTACTTC. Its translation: CASSGTGGRKTQYF.

The CDR3 DNA is TGCGCCAGCAGCTTGGCCTCTCGCCAGGGGGTCACTGGAAACACCATATATTTT. Translating it yields CASSLASRQGVTGNTIYF. The genes are TRBV5-1 and TRBJ1-3; 7 bases map to TRBD1. V shed 0 bases, J shed 2 bases, and the junction held 11 bases outside the gene matches. Germline CDR1 SGHRS, CDR2 YFSETQ. The CDR3 totals 18 residues.

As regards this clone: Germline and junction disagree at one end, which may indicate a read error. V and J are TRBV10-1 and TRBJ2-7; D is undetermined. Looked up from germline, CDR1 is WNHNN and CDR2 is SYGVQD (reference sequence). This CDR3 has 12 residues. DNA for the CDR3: TGCGCCAGCGGTGACACGGCCTACGAGCAGTACTTC. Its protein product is CASGDTAYEQYF.

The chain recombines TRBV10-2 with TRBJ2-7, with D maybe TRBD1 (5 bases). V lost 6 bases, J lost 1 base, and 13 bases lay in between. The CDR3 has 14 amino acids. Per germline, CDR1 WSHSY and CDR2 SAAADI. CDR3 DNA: TGCGCCAGCAGGACCCCGACAGAGTCCTACGAGCAGTACTTC. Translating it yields CASRTPTESYEQYF.

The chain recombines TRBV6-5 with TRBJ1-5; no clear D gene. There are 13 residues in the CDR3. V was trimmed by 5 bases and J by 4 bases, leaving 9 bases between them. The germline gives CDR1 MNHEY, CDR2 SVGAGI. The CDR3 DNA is TGTGCCAGCAGTACCATACTAAATCAGCCCCAGCATTTT. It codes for CASSTILNQPQHF.

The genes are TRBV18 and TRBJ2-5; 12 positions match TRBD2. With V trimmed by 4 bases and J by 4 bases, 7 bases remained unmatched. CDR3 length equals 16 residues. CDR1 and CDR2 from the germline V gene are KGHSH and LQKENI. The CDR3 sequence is CASSRDLAGGRETQYF. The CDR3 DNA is TGTGCCAGCTCACGAGACCTAGCGGGGGGGCGAGAGACCCAGTACTTC.

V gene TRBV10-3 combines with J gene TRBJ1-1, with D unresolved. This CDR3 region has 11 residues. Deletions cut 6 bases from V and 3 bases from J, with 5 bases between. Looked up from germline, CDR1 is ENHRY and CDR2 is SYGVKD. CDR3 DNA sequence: TGTGCCATCAGACAAGACACTGAAGCTTTCTTT. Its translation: CAIRQDTEAFF.

In DNA form, the CDR3 reads TGTGCCAGTAGTATAGGGGAGTACCAAGAGACCCAGTACTTC. Its translation: CASSIGEYQETQYF. The gene calls are TRBV19 and TRBJ2-5, with a tentative D call TRBD2 (5 bases). The V gene lost 1 base and the J gene lost 0 bases, with 6 bases spanning the gap. CDR3 length equals 14 residues. CDR1 is LNHDA and CDR2 is SQIVND in the germline V gene (reference sequence).

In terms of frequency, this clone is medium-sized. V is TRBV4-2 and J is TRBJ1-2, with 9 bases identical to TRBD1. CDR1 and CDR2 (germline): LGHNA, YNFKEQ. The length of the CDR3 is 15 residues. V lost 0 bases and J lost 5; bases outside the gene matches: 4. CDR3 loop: CASSQEDRGVYGYTF. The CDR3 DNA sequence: TGTGCCAGCAGCCAAGAGGACAGGGGAGTTTATGGCTACACCTTC.